This T cell receptor (beta chain) comes out of a study of OX40 agonist ivuxolimab in advanced cancers. As for the study in general: The eligibility criteria allowed prior anti-PD-1, anti-PD-L1 or anti-CTLA-4 therapy, and approximately 42% had some. Study-wide findings and caveats: Clones of CD4+ and CD8+ blood T cells grew by week 6 at doses of 0.1 to 3.0 mg/kg.

This CDR3 spans 15 amino acids. J gave up 2 bases and V 0 bases, and 3 bases lay outside the gene matches. CDR1 is MGHRA and CDR2 is YSYEKL in the germline V gene. Details on this clone: No antigen is known for it.

Repertoires were generated with immunoSEQ multiplex PCR, while TCRdb's copy carries only in-frame clones and drops some. In the table there are tens of thousands of clones, about 91% of which are singletons. Exclusion of a patient followed from autoimmune disease history or systemic immunosuppression. The V call is TRBV4-1, the J call TRBJ2-5, with TRBD2 matching 7 bases. The starting material was CD4+ or CD8+ T cells sorted from blood, obtained in a trial of the OX40 agonist ivuxolimab. This receptor was taken from an adult with an advanced solid tumor such as melanoma, head and neck, liver or kidney cancer. The CDR3 here is CASSQEIAGQETQYF. In DNA, the CDR3 is TGCGCCAGCAGCCAAGAGATAGCGGGTCAAGAGACCCAGTACTTC.